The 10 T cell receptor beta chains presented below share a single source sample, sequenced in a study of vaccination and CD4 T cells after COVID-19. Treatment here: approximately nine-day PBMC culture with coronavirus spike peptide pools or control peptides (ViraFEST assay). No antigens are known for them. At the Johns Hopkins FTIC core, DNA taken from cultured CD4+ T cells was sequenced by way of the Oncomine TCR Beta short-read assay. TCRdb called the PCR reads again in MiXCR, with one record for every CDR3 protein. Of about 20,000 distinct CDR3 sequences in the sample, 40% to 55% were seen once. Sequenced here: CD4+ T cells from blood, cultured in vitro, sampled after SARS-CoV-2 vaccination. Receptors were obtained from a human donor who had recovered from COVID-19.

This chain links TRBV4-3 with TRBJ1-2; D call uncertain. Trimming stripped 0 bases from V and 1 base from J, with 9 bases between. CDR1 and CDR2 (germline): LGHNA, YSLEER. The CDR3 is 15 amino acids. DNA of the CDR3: TGCGCCAGCAGCCAAGATAGGTTGGTTAACTATGGCTACACCTTC. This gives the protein CASSQDRLVNYGYTF.

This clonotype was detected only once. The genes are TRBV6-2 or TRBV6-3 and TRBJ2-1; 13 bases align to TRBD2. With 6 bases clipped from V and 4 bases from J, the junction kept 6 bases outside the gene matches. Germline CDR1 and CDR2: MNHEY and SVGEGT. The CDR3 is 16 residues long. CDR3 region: CASSRQTSGGYNEQFF. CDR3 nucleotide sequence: TGTGCCAGCAGCCGACAGACTAGCGGGGGGTACAATGAGCAGTTCTTC.

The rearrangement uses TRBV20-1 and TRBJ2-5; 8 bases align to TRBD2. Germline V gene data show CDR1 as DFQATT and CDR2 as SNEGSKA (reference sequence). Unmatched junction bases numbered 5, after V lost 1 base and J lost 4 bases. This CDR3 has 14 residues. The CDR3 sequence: CSARAGGPGETQYF. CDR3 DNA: TGCAGTGCTAGAGCGGGGGGGCCAGGAGAGACCCAGTACTTC.

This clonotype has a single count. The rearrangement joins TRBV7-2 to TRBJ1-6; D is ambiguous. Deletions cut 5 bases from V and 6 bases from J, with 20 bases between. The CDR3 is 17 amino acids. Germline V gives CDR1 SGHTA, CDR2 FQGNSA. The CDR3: CASSLTNTRFSNSPLHF. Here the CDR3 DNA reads TGTGCCAGCAGCCTAACAAACACCCGGTTCAGTAATTCACCCCTCCACTTT.

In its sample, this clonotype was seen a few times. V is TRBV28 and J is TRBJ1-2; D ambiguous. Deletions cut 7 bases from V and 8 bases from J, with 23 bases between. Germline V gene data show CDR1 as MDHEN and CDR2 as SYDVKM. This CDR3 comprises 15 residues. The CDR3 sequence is CASTTLAESTGGYTF. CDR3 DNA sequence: TGTGCCAGCACCACGTTGGCGGAATCAACGGGCGGCTACACCTTC.

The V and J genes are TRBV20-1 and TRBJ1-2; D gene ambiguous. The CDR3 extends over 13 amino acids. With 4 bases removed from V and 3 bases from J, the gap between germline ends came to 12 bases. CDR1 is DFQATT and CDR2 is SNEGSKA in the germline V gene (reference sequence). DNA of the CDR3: TGCAGTGCTAAGAATATTGGGGACTATGGCTACACCTTC. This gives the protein CSAKNIGDYGYTF.

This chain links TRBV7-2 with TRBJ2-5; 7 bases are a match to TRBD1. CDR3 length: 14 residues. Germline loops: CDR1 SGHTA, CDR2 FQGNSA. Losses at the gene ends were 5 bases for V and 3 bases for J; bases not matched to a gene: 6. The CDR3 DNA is TGTGCCAGCAGCGGGTGGACAGGAGAAGAGACCCAGTACTTC. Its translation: CASSGWTGEETQYF.

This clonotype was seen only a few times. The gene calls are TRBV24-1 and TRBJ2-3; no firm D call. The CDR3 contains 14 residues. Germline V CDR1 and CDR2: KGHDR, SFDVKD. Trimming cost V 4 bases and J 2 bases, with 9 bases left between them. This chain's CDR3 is CATSESAVTDTQYF. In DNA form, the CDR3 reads TGTGCCACCAGTGAGTCGGCAGTCACAGATACGCAGTATTTT.

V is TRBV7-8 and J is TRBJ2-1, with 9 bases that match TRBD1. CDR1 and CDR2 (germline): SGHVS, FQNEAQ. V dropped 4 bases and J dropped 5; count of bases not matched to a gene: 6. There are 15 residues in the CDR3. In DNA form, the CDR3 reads TGTGCCAGCAGCTCCGGGACAGGGTATAACAATGAGCAGTTCTTC. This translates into CASSSGTGYNNEQFF.

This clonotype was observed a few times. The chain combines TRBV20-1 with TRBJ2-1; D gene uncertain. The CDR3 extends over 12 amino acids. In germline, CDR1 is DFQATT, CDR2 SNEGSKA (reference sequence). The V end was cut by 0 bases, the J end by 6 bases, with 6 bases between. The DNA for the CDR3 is TGCAGTGCTAGAGACATGGTCAATGAGCAGTTCTTC. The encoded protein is CSARDMVNEQFF.